These 26 T cell receptor beta chains came from one sample sequenced in a study of cytomegalovirus exposure and HLA in healthy donors. PCR amplification relied on 60 Vbeta primers (plus 13 Jbeta primers). Sequencing used immunoSEQ multiplex PCR; TCRdb keeps in-frame clones, though not all of them. The sample has 150,000 to 180,000 clones; more than 70% are singletons. Sequencing input: PBMCs. Receptors were obtained from a woman in her thirties or forties in good health and CMV-seropositive.

Details on this clone: The same CDR3 arises from other DNA sequences in this sample as well. The chain combines TRBV11-2 with TRBJ2-1; possibly TRBD2 for D (6 bases). V shed 1 base and J shed 4 bases, with 14 bases lying between them. Germline V gene data show CDR1 as SGHAT and CDR2 as FQNNGV. The CDR3 contains 16 residues. In DNA, the CDR3 is TGTGCCAGCAGCTTAGTCGGCGGGACCTCGTACAATGAGCAGTTCTTC. The encoded protein is CASSLVGGTSYNEQFF.

This clone was seen once. This sequence joins TRBV11-2 and TRBJ2-1; perhaps TRBD2 as D (7 bases). The CDR3 is 13 residues long. Germline CDR1 reads SGHAT; CDR2 reads FQNNGV. V lost 3 bases to trimming and J lost 9 bases, with 12 bases between them. This CDR3 reads CASSLGGGSEQFF. DNA for the CDR3: TGTGCCAGCAGCTTGGGGGGGGGCAGTGAGCAGTTCTTC.

The rearrangement links TRBV27 to TRBJ1-4; TRBD1 aligns across 9 bases. The CDR3 spans 17 residues. The germline gives CDR1 MNHEY, CDR2 SMNVEV (reference sequence). J lost 8 bases, V lost 0 bases, and 10 bases had no gene match. The CDR3 reads CASSLSGQGTKREKLFF. The CDR3 nucleotides are TGTGCCAGCAGTTTATCGGGACAGGGAACGAAGCGCGAAAAACTGTTTTTT. The variable domain in full, completed from reference TRBV27 and TRBJ1-4, reads EAQVTQNPRYLITVTGKKLTVTCSQNMNHEYMSWYRQDPGLGLRQIYYSMNVEVTDKGDVPEGYKVSRKEKRNFPLILESPSPNQTSLYFCASSLSGQGTKREKLFFGSGTQLSVL.

The V and J genes are TRBV29-1 and TRBJ2-5, with D perhaps matching TRBD2 (6 bases). There are 14 residues in the CDR3. The V and J ends lost 5 bases and 2 bases respectively, with 15 bases between them. Germline values: CDR1 SQVTM, CDR2 ANQGSEA. The CDR3 DNA is TGCAGCGTTTACTTTAGCGGAAAGCAAGAGACCCAGTACTTC. Its translation is CSVYFSGKQETQYF.

The V and J genes are TRBV6-5 and TRBJ1-3, with no clear D. This CDR3 contains 12 residues. The V gene lost 6 bases and the J gene lost 1 base, with 4 bases spanning the gap. Germline-derived CDR1 and CDR2 are MNHEY and SVGAGI. The CDR3 DNA reads as TGTGCCAGCAGATCGTCTGGAAACACCATATATTTT. Encoded protein: CASRSSGNTIYF.

The sample holds a few counts of this clone. The V call is TRBV27, the J call TRBJ1-2; the match to TRBD1 covers 11 bases. Germline V gives CDR1 MNHEY, CDR2 SMNVEV (reference sequence). This CDR3 has 15 amino acids. V shed 6 bases and J 7 bases; nucleotides not matched to a gene: 10. The CDR3 protein is CASSHIPGTGGGYTF. CDR3 in DNA: TGTGCCAGCAGCCACATACCCGGGACAGGGGGTGGCTACACCTTC.

The chain uses TRBV7-9 and TRBJ2-7; 9 positions agree with TRBD2. The CDR3 totals 15 residues. With V trimmed by 5 bases and J by 3 bases, 8 bases remained unmatched. CDR1 SEHNR and CDR2 FQNEAQ come from the germline V gene (reference sequence). The CDR3 DNA follows: TGTGCCAGCAGCCCCAGGACTAGCGAGGGCTACGAGCAGTACTTC. Its translation: CASSPRTSEGYEQYF.

The chain is built from TRBV30 and TRBJ2-1; no clear D gene. This CDR3 comprises 10 residues. With 3 bases removed from V and 10 bases from J, the gap between germline ends came to 7 bases. Germline CDR1 is GTSNPN and CDR2 is SVGIG (reference sequence). The CDR3 DNA is TGTGCCTGGAGGATGCAGGAGCAGTTCTTC. Protein sequence: CAWRMQEQFF.

This clone was counted once. The CDR3: CASSELAGGSEQYF. For the CDR3, the DNA is TGCGCCAGCAGTGAACTAGCGGGAGGGAGCGAGCAGTACTTC. V is TRBV10-1 and J is TRBJ2-7, with TRBD2 matching 13 bases. In germline, CDR1 is WNHNN, CDR2 SYGVQD (reference sequence). The CDR3 covers 14 residues. With 3 bases clipped from V and 6 bases from J, the junction kept 2 bases outside the gene matches.

The J gene is TRBJ2-2, the V gene TRBV11-2; TRBD2 might be the D (6 bases). Germline lookup yields CDR1 SGHAT and CDR2 FQNNGV. The CDR3 is made up of 16 amino acids. V lost 1 base and J lost 1, with 10 bases in between. The CDR3 DNA sequence: TGTGCCAGCAGCTTAGGTGGGGGGATGAACACCGGGGAGCTGTTTTTT. Translating gives CASSLGGGMNTGELFF.

V usage is TRBV12-2 and J usage is TRBJ2-3; no DNA check was done on the table's D call, TRBD2. TRBV12-2 is a recognized pseudogene. The CDR3 is made up of 20 amino acids. Written as DNA, the CDR3 is TGTGCAAGTCGCTTACATCGACTAGCGGGAGGATTACTCTGCACAGATACGCAGTATTTT. The encoded protein is CASRLHRLAGGLLCTDTQYF.

About this clone: Additional DNA sequences in this sample encode the identical CDR3. The V and J genes are TRBV11-3 and TRBJ2-3, with no clear D. CDR1 SGHNT and CDR2 YENEEA come from the germline V gene. The CDR3 contains 13 residues. V lost 3 bases, J lost 0 bases, and 4 bases lay in between. CDR3 nucleotide sequence: TGTGCCAGCAGCTTGGCTAGCACAGATACGCAGTATTTT. It is translated as CASSLASTDTQYF.

The chain has TRBV2 and TRBJ2-1, with D possibly TRBD1 on 6 matching bases. This CDR3 has 12 amino acids. Germline V gives CDR1 SNHLY, CDR2 FYNNEI. Deletions cut 5 bases from V and 9 bases from J, with 11 bases between. The CDR3 region has the DNA TGTGCCAGCAGTTACAGGGCAGGTGAGCAGTTCTTC. Protein: CASSYRAGEQFF.

This clone was detected only a few times. The V and J genes are TRBV19 and TRBJ1-1; 10 bases match TRBD1. This CDR3 has 17 amino acids. J gave up 1 base and V 6 bases, and 11 bases lay outside the gene matches. From germline, CDR1 is LNHDA and CDR2 SQIVND (reference sequence). CDR3 in DNA: TGTGCCAGTAGGGCGGACAGGGGGGGAACATCGAACACTGAAGCTTTCTTT. Encoded protein: CASRADRGGTSNTEAFF.

This clone came up once. The gene calls are TRBV14 and TRBJ1-1; 10 nucleotides line up with TRBD1. CDR3 size: 18 residues. V lost 5 bases and J lost 1; bases outside the gene matches: 13. Germline V gene lookup returns CDR1 SGHDN and CDR2 FVKESK. CDR3 sequence (DNA): TGTGCCAGCAGCGAAAGGACAGGGGGGTCGCGCCAGAACACTGAAGCTTTCTTT. Residues: CASSERTGGSRQNTEAFF.

This clone was seen only a few times. The chain carries TRBV7-9 and TRBJ2-7; 7 positions agree with TRBD1. Trimming at V came to 2 bases and at J to 6 bases, leaving 10 bases not matched to a gene. The CDR3 has 15 amino acids. CDR1 is SEHNR, CDR2 FQNEAQ, per germline (reference sequence). The CDR3 coding sequence is TGTGCCAGCAGCTTAAGGGCTCAGGGACAGCCCGAGCAGTACTTC. Translation: CASSLRAQGQPEQYF. Full variable domain (rest looked up from reference TRBV7-9 and TRBJ2-7): DTGVSQNPRHKITKRGQNVTFRCDPISEHNRLYWYRQTLGQGPEFLTYFQNEAQLEKSRLLSDRFSAERPKGSFSTLEIQRTEQGDSAMYLCASSLRAQGQPEQYFGPGTRLTVT.

J is TRBJ2-1 and V is TRBV5-1; D gene ambiguous. Germline CDR1 reads SGHRS; CDR2 reads YFSETQ. With 4 bases removed from V and 7 bases from J, the gap between germline ends came to 9 bases. The CDR3 loop spans 12 amino acids. CDR3 DNA: TGCGCCAGCAGCCTACTTCGGAATGAGCAGTTCTTC. Translating it yields CASSLLRNEQFF.

This clone was picked up a small number of times. The chain carries TRBV28 and TRBJ1-1; TRBD1 aligns across 9 bases. The length of the CDR3 is 14 residues. V shed 7 bases, J shed 8 bases, and the junction held 11 bases outside the gene matches. The germline V gene encodes CDR1 MDHEN and CDR2 SYDVKM. The CDR3 DNA follows: TGTGCCAGCACCCCCAGAGGGACAGGGAGCGAAGCTTTCTTT. Translated: CASTPRGTGSEAFF.

This rearrangement joins TRBV4-1 to TRBJ2-5; D unresolved. The tail of the sequence fits TRBJ2-7 better, so the J call may be wrong. This CDR3 is 14 amino acids long. CDR1 is MGHRA, CDR2 YSYEKL, per germline. The CDR3 is CASSQDLQIYEQYF. Written as DNA, the CDR3 is TGCGCCAGCAGCCAAGACCTCCAAATTTACGAGCAGTACTTC.

The rearrangement joins TRBV28 to TRBJ1-1; D unresolved. Germline loops: CDR1 MDHEN, CDR2 SYDVKM. Trimming took 8 bases from V and 1 from J, leaving 5 bases between them. CDR3 length: 11 amino acids. CDR3 amino acids: CASAGNTEAFF. The CDR3 region has the DNA TGTGCCAGCGCAGGGAACACTGAAGCTTTCTTT. The full variable domain, rest sourced from reference TRBV28 and TRBJ1-1, is DVKVTQSSRYLVKRTGEKVFLECVQDMDHENMFWYRQDPGLGLRLIYFSYDVKMKEKGDIPEGYSVSREKKERFSLILESASTNQTSMYLCASAGNTEAFFGQGTRLTVV.

CDR3 residues: CASSWRERTGELFF. The CDR3 nucleotides read TGTGCCAGCAGTTGGAGGGAAAGAACCGGGGAGCTGTTTTTT. The rearrangement joins TRBV6-5 to TRBJ2-2, with a weak D call TRBD2 (6 bases). This CDR3 contains 14 residues. Germline V CDR1 and CDR2: MNHEY, SVGAGI. Trimming shortened V by 4 bases and J by 5 bases, and 11 bases separated the two germline ends.

This chain uses TRBV6-1 with TRBJ2-7, with D maybe TRBD1 (6 bases). Germline CDR1 reads MNHNS; CDR2 reads SASEGT. Trimming shortened V by 4 bases and J by 0 bases, and 10 bases separated the two germline ends. The CDR3 sequence is 14 residues long. The CDR3: CASSAGQFSYEQYF. The DNA of the CDR3 is TGTGCCAGCAGTGCCGGACAGTTCTCCTACGAGCAGTACTTC.

The chain is built from TRBV6-6 and TRBJ1-1; D possibly corresponds to TRBD1 (6 bases). V lost 5 bases to trimming and J lost 4 bases, with 14 bases between them. The CDR3 runs 14 residues. CDR1 is MNHNY and CDR2 is SVGAGI in the germline V gene (reference sequence). The CDR3 DNA follows: TGTGCCAGCAGTAGGCAAGGACAGTCCACTGAAGCTTTCTTT. It encodes CASSRQGQSTEAFF.

The J gene is TRBJ1-4, the V gene TRBV27; D call uncertain. From germline, CDR1 is MNHEY and CDR2 SMNVEV (reference sequence). Trimming took off 3 bases at V and 1 base at J, with 6 bases between the two ends. CDR3 length: 14 residues. The CDR3 DNA follows: TGTGCCAGCAGTTTCGGCGGAACTAATGAAAAACTGTTTTTT. Translation gives CASSFGGTNEKLFF.

The chain is built from TRBV28 and TRBJ1-2; the D is unclear. The CDR3 length is 13 residues. V was trimmed by 2 bases and J by 7 bases, leaving 11 bases between them. Germline CDR1 is MDHEN and CDR2 is SYDVKM. CDR3: CASSLRQVRGYTF. The DNA for the CDR3 is TGTGCCAGCAGTTTAAGGCAGGTGCGTGGCTACACCTTC.

This chain uses TRBV12-5 with TRBJ1-3; 7 nucleotides agree with TRBD1. Germline assignment: CDR1 LGHNT and CDR2 FRNRAP. The CDR3 length is 15 residues. Trimming took 1 base from V and 5 from J; bases not matched to a gene: 5. The CDR3 DNA follows: TGTGCTAGTGGTTTGGACGGGACAGCGCGAAACACCATATATTTT. It translates to CASGLDGTARNTIYF.